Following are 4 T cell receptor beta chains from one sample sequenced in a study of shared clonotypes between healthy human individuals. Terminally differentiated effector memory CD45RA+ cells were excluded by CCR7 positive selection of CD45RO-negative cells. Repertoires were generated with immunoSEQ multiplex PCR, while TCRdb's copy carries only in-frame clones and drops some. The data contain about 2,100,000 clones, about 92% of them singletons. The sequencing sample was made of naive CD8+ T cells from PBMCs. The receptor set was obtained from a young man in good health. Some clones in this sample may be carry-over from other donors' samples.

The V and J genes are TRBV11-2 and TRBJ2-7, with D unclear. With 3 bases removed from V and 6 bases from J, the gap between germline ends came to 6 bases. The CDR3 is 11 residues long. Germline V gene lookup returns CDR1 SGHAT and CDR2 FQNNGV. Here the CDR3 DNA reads TGTGCCAGCAGCTTTAGTCTCGAGCAGTACTTC. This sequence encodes CASSFSLEQYF.

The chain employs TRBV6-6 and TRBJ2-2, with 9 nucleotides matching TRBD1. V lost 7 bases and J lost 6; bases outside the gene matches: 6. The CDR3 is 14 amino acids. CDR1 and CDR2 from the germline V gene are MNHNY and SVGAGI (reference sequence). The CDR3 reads CASTETGGSGELFF. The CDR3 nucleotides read TGTGCCAGCACGGAGACAGGGGGATCCGGGGAGCTGTTTTTT.

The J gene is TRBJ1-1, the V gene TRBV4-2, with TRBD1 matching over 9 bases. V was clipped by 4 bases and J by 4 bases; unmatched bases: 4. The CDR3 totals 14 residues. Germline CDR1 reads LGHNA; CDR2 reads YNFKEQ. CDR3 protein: CASSPQQGATEAFF. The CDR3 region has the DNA TGTGCCAGCAGCCCTCAACAGGGGGCCACTGAAGCTTTCTTT.

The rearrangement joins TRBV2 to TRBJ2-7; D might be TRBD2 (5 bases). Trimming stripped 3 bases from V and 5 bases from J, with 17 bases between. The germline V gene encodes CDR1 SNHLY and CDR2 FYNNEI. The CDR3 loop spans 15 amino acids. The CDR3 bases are TGTGCCAGCAGTGATGGGAGCACCCCAGCCAACGAGCAGTACTTC. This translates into CASSDGSTPANEQYF.